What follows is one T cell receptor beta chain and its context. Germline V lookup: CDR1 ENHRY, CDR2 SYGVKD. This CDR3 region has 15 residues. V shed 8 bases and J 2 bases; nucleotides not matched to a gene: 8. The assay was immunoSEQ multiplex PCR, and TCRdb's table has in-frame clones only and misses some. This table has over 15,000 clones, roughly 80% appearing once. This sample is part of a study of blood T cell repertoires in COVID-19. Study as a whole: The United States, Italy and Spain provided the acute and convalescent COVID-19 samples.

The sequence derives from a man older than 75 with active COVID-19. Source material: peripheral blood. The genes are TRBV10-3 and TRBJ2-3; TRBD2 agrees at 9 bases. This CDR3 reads CAIRGLAGPTDTQYF. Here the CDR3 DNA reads TGTGCCATCCGGGGGCTAGCGGGACCCACAGATACGCAGTATTTT.